The rows below give T cell receptor beta chains drawn from one sample of a study of blood T cell repertoires in COVID-19. The assay was immunoSEQ multiplex PCR, and TCRdb's table has in-frame clones only and misses some. The data show some 230,000 clones, with 65% to 85% seen just once and approximately 3% held by the top ten. Sequenced sample: peripheral blood. Receptors originate from a woman aged 30 to 39 who had recovered from COVID-19. The CDR3 runs from the conserved cysteine through the conserved F or W. A D gene is named only where the DNA matches it firmly. Size values are once, few and many counts, or a class for expanded clones, and some rows have none.

clone_size	j_call	v_call	d_call	cdr3_aa	cdr3_nt
NA	TRBJ1-1	TRBV28	TRBD1	CASSSRTGRNTEAFF	TGTGCCAGCAGTTCCCGGACAGGTCGGAACACTGAAGCTTTCTTT
NA	TRBJ1-4	TRBV6-5	NA	CASRPQGGAEKLFF	TGTGCCAGCAGGCCCCAGGGTGGAGCTGAAAAACTGTTTTTT
NA	TRBJ1-4	TRBV5-1	TRBD1	CASSRGQGPIATNEKLFF	TGCGCCAGCAGCCGCGGACAGGGACCAATTGCAACTAATGAAAAACTGTTTTTT
NA	TRBJ2-1	TRBV11-2	TRBD2	CASSLLAVQSSYNEQFF	TGTGCCAGCAGCTTACTAGCGGTGCAGAGCTCCTACAATGAGCAGTTCTTC
NA	TRBJ1-1	TRBV27	NA	CASSLGFGRNTEAFF	TGTGCCAGCAGTTTAGGCTTTGGCAGGAACACTGAAGCTTTCTTT
NA	TRBJ1-1	TRBV6-5	NA	CASTPERNTEAFF	TGTGCCAGCACTCCCGAGCGGAACACTGAAGCTTTCTTT
NA	TRBJ2-7	TRBV2	TRBD1	CASSSPGQGNEQYF	TGTGCCAGCAGTTCCCCGGGACAGGGGAACGAGCAGTACTTC
NA	TRBJ2-2	TRBV28	NA	CASSLSYSTNTGELFF	TGTGCCAGCAGTTTATCTTACAGTACGAACACCGGGGAGCTGTTTTTT
NA	TRBJ1-6	TRBV28	NA	CASTATIGRNSPLHF	TGTGCCAGCACCGCGACGATAGGGAGAAATTCACCCCTCCACTTT
NA	TRBJ1-5	TRBV28	NA	CASSLLEGARNQPQHF	TGTGCCAGCAGTTTACTCGAGGGTGCTCGCAATCAGCCCCAGCATTTT
NA	TRBJ2-7	TRBV11-2	TRBD2	CASSLDFTSGSYEQYF	TGTGCCAGCAGCTTAGATTTCACTAGCGGCTCCTACGAGCAGTACTTC
NA	TRBJ1-5	TRBV9	TRBD1	CASSVTGDNQPQHF	TGTGCCAGCAGCGTTACAGGGGACAATCAGCCCCAGCATTTT
NA	TRBJ2-1	TRBV7-3	TRBD2	CASSLTVLAGGLYNEQFF	TGTGCCAGCAGCTTAACGGTGCTAGCGGGAGGACTCTACAATGAGCAGTTCTTC
NA	TRBJ2-3	TRBV9	TRBD1	CASSFPTGEADTQYF	TGTGCCAGCTCGTTCCCGACAGGGGAGGCAGATACGCAGTATTTT
NA	TRBJ2-7	TRBV6-5	NA	CASSFRGPSYEQYF	TGTGCCAGCAGTTTCAGGGGACCCTCCTACGAGCAGTACTTC
once	TRBJ2-7	TRBV19	NA	CASSMRRSSYEQYF	TGTGCCAGTAGTATGCGGAGGAGCTCCTACGAGCAGTACTTC
NA	TRBJ1-3	TRBV28	NA	CASKGGLSSGNTIYF	TGTGCCAGCAAGGGGGGGTTGAGCTCTGGAAACACCATATATTTT
NA	TRBJ1-5	TRBV7-9	NA	CASSLSSSNQPQHF	TGTGCCAGCAGCTTATCCTCTAGCAATCAGCCCCAGCATTTT
once	TRBJ1-1	TRBV28	NA	CASTPGGRGYTEAFF	TGTGCCAGCACTCCGGGGGGTAGGGGGTACACTGAAGCTTTCTTT
NA	TRBJ1-4	TRBV5-1	TRBD1	CASSLGQGATNEKLFF	TGCGCCAGCAGCCTCGGACAGGGCGCAACTAATGAAAAACTGTTTTTT
NA	TRBJ1-2	TRBV19	NA	CASSIARTAANYGYTF	TGTGCCAGTAGTATAGCCAGGACTGCGGCTAACTATGGCTACACCTTC
NA	TRBJ2-5	TRBV5-1	NA	CASSLYLQGGETQYF	TGCGCCAGCAGCTTGTATCTTCAGGGAGGCGAGACCCAGTACTTC
many	TRBJ2-5	TRBV5-1	TRBD1	CASSLLQGTGETQYF	TGCGCCAGCAGTTTACTCCAGGGGACAGGGGAGACCCAGTACTTC
NA	TRBJ2-1	TRBV9	NA	CASSKIRESSYNEQFF	TGTGCCAGCAGCAAAATTAGGGAGAGCTCCTACAATGAGCAGTTCTTC
NA	TRBJ1-1	TRBV6-5	NA	CASRGQGSTEAFF	TGTGCCAGCAGGGGCCAGGGGAGCACTGAAGCTTTCTTT
NA	TRBJ2-7	TRBV28	TRBD1	CASSQTGDKNEQYF	TGTGCCAGCAGTCAGACAGGGGACAAGAACGAGCAGTACTTC
few	TRBJ2-5	TRBV6-6	NA	CASTREYQETQYF	TGTGCCAGCACAAGAGAGTACCAAGAGACCCAGTACTTC
NA	TRBJ2-5	TRBV28	TRBD1	CASSETGGRETQYF	TGTGCCAGCAGTGAAACAGGGGGCCGGGAGACCCAGTACTTC
NA	TRBJ1-1	TRBV6-5	NA	CASSYSFYREAEAFF	TGTGCCAGCAGTTACTCGTTTTACAGGGAAGCTGAAGCTTTCTTT
NA	TRBJ1-2	TRBV29-1	TRBD1	CSVRAYTTGDGYTF	TGCAGCGTCCGCGCATACACAACAGGGGATGGCTACACCTTC
few	TRBJ1-1	TRBV30	TRBD1	CAWSGTGIRTEAFF	TGTGCCTGGAGTGGGACAGGAATACGCACTGAAGCTTTCTTT
NA	TRBJ2-1	TRBV24-1	TRBD1	CATSEIPGQGAKAGGPVNEQFF	TGTGCCACCAGTGAGATACCGGGACAGGGGGCGAAAGCGGGAGGGCCTGTCAATGAGCAGTTCTTC
NA	TRBJ2-3	TRBV18	NA	CASSPPSSTDTQYF	TGTGCCAGCTCACCACCGTCAAGCACAGATACGCAGTATTTT